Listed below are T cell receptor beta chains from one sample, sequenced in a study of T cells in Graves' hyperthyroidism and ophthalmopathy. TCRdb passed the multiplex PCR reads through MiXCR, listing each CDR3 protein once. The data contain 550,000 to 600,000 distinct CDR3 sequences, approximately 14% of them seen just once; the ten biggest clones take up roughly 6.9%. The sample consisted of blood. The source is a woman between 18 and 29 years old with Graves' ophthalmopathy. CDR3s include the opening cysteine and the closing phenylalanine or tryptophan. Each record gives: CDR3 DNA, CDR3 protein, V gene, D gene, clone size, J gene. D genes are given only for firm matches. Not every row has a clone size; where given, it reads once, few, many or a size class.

CDR3 DNA: TGTGCCACCAGTGATTGGGGACTAGGAACAGATACGCAGTATTTT; CDR3 protein: CATSDWGLGTDTQYF; V gene: TRBV24-1; D gene: TRBD2; clone size: -; J gene: TRBJ2-3
CDR3 DNA: TGTGCCAGCAGCTCCCCCAGACAAGTTTATGGCTACACCTTC; CDR3 protein: CASSSPRQVYGYTF; V gene: TRBV11-2; D gene: -; clone size: few; J gene: TRBJ1-2
CDR3 DNA: TGTGCCAGCAGCTTCGGGGAAAATGAGCAGTTCTTC; CDR3 protein: CASSFGENEQFF; V gene: TRBV5-4; D gene: -; clone size: -; J gene: TRBJ2-1
CDR3 DNA: TGTGCCAGCAACATGGACTCGTCCTGGTACGAGCAGTACTTC; CDR3 protein: CASNMDSSWYEQYF; V gene: TRBV6-1; D gene: -; clone size: -; J gene: TRBJ2-7
CDR3 DNA: TGTGCCAGCAGTACCCACAGGGGTGGCTACACCTTC; CDR3 protein: CASSTHRGGYTF; V gene: TRBV2; D gene: TRBD1; clone size: many; J gene: TRBJ1-2
CDR3 DNA: TGTGCCAGTAGTCCGAGGGGTAGCGGGAAGTACAATGAGCGGTTCTTC; CDR3 protein: CASSPRGSGKYNERFF; V gene: TRBV19; D gene: TRBD2; clone size: -; J gene: TRBJ2-1
CDR3 DNA: TGTGCCAGCAGCGGTAAGGGGGGGACCCGTGCTAGCACAGATACGCAGTATTTT; CDR3 protein: CASSGKGGTRASTDTQYF; V gene: TRBV5-5; D gene: -; clone size: -; J gene: TRBJ2-3
CDR3 DNA: TGTGCCAGCAGGAGGACTAGCGGGACCGATACGCAGTATTTT; CDR3 protein: CASRRTSGTDTQYF; V gene: TRBV7-9; D gene: TRBD2; clone size: many; J gene: TRBJ2-3
CDR3 DNA: TGTGCCAGCAGTTTAATACGACTAGCGGGAGAGGGCTACAATGAGCAGTACTTC; CDR3 protein: CASSLIRLAGEGYNEQYF; V gene: TRBV7-3; D gene: TRBD2; clone size: -; J gene: TRBJ2-7
CDR3 DNA: TGCAGCGCCGACAGGGAGCCCGGGGAGCTGTTTTTT; CDR3 protein: CSADREPGELFF; V gene: TRBV29-1; D gene: TRBD1; clone size: many; J gene: TRBJ2-2
CDR3 DNA: TGTGCCAGCAGCTTAGCTAGCGGGTTCGCCTACGAGCAGTACTTC; CDR3 protein: CASSLASGFAYEQYF; V gene: TRBV11-3; D gene: TRBD2; clone size: many; J gene: TRBJ2-7
CDR3 DNA: TGCGCCAGCAGCACGGGACAGGGGACCACTGAAGCTTTCTTT; CDR3 protein: CASSTGQGTTEAFF; V gene: TRBV5-1; D gene: TRBD1; clone size: -; J gene: TRBJ1-1
CDR3 DNA: TGTGCCAGCAGCCGCGACAGACTCTATGGCTACACCTTC; CDR3 protein: CASSRDRLYGYTF; V gene: TRBV7-2; D gene: -; clone size: many; J gene: TRBJ1-2
CDR3 DNA: TGTGCCAGCAGCTTGGCGGCAGGTGAAGCTTTCTTT; CDR3 protein: CASSLAAGEAFF; V gene: TRBV5-8; D gene: -; clone size: many; J gene: TRBJ1-1
CDR3 DNA: TGTGCCAGCTCACCGCCCGGTGGCCAGGGCTTTGGCTACACCTTC; CDR3 protein: CASSPPGGQGFGYTF; V gene: TRBV18; D gene: -; clone size: -; J gene: TRBJ1-2
CDR3 DNA: TGTGCCAGCAGCTTAGTCGCGTTTGGGGGAGGGAGCACAGATACGCAGTATTTT; CDR3 protein: CASSLVAFGGGSTDTQYF; V gene: TRBV7-8; D gene: TRBD2; clone size: many; J gene: TRBJ2-3
CDR3 DNA: TGTGCCAGCAGTGGTGTGTATACGGGGCAGCCCTACGAGCAGTACTTC; CDR3 protein: CASSGVYTGQPYEQYF; V gene: TRBV27; D gene: -; clone size: many; J gene: TRBJ2-7
CDR3 DNA: TGTGCCAGCAGTATAGGGACAGCATATAGCAATCAGCCCCAGCATTTT; CDR3 protein: CASSIGTAYSNQPQHF; V gene: TRBV27; D gene: TRBD1; clone size: many; J gene: TRBJ1-5
CDR3 DNA: TGTGCCAGCAGCGCTGGGACACCCTTTGACATTCAGTACTTC; CDR3 protein: CASSAGTPFDIQYF; V gene: TRBV6-1; D gene: -; clone size: -; J gene: TRBJ2-4
CDR3 DNA: TGTGCCAGCAGTTTCCCGTCGGGGCTAGCGGGCAGAGGGCCCTACAATGAGCAGTTCTTC; CDR3 protein: CASSFPSGLAGRGPYNEQFF; V gene: TRBV27; D gene: TRBD2; clone size: -; J gene: TRBJ2-1
CDR3 DNA: TGCGCCAGCAGCCAAGCTTGGGCTAGCGGGACCTACGAGCAGTACTTC; CDR3 protein: CASSQAWASGTYEQYF; V gene: TRBV5-5; D gene: TRBD2; clone size: -; J gene: TRBJ2-7
CDR3 DNA: TGTGCCAGCAGCGAGGAGACGATGTACTCTGGAAACACCATATATTTT; CDR3 protein: CASSEETMYSGNTIYF; V gene: TRBV25-1; D gene: -; clone size: few; J gene: TRBJ1-3
CDR3 DNA: TGTGCCAGCAGCTCCAATTACGGAAACACCATATATTTT; CDR3 protein: CASSSNYGNTIYF; V gene: TRBV7-2; D gene: -; clone size: -; J gene: TRBJ1-3
CDR3 DNA: TGTGCCAGCGAAAACAGGGCCTCCTACAATGAGCAGTTCTTC; CDR3 protein: CASENRASYNEQFF; V gene: TRBV28; D gene: -; clone size: many; J gene: TRBJ2-1
CDR3 DNA: TGTGCCTGGAGTTATCAGGGTCCTCAGCCCCAGCATTTT; CDR3 protein: CAWSYQGPQPQHF; V gene: TRBV30; D gene: -; clone size: -; J gene: TRBJ1-5
CDR3 DNA: TGTGCCAGCAGCTATCCGACAGGGGGCTTGGAAAAACTGTTTTTT; CDR3 protein: CASSYPTGGLEKLFF; V gene: TRBV14; D gene: TRBD1; clone size: -; J gene: TRBJ1-4
CDR3 DNA: TGTGCCAGTAGTATCCGGGGAAACTATGGCTACACCTTC; CDR3 protein: CASSIRGNYGYTF; V gene: TRBV19; D gene: -; clone size: few; J gene: TRBJ1-2
CDR3 DNA: TGTGCCAGCAGTTATGGGCTGCCGGACACTGAAGCTTTCTTT; CDR3 protein: CASSYGLPDTEAFF; V gene: TRBV6-5; D gene: -; clone size: many; J gene: TRBJ1-1
CDR3 DNA: TGTGCCAGCAGCCAAGAGAGGGGACTTCAGTTCTTC; CDR3 protein: CASSQERGLQFF; V gene: TRBV11-3; D gene: -; clone size: few; J gene: TRBJ2-1
CDR3 DNA: TGTGCCTGGAGCCTGGGACCGTTTAATGAAAAACTGTTTTTT; CDR3 protein: CAWSLGPFNEKLFF; V gene: TRBV30; D gene: -; clone size: many; J gene: TRBJ1-4
CDR3 DNA: TGTGCCAGTAGTATCTCGAACAGGGACTATGGCTACACCTTC; CDR3 protein: CASSISNRDYGYTF; V gene: TRBV19; D gene: -; clone size: few; J gene: TRBJ1-2
CDR3 DNA: TGTGCCAGCAGACTAGCGGGAGGTGGCTACAATGAGCAGTTCTTC; CDR3 protein: CASRLAGGGYNEQFF; V gene: TRBV12-3/TRBV12-4; D gene: TRBD2; clone size: many; J gene: TRBJ2-1
CDR3 DNA: TGTGCCAGCAGCTTATCGGGGACTGCCTCCTACAATGAGCAGTTCTTC; CDR3 protein: CASSLSGTASYNEQFF; V gene: TRBV7-9; D gene: -; clone size: -; J gene: TRBJ2-1
CDR3 DNA: TGTGCCAGTAGTCCGTCGGACAGGGGGTTCCAAGAGACCCAGTACTTC; CDR3 protein: CASSPSDRGFQETQYF; V gene: TRBV19; D gene: TRBD1; clone size: few; J gene: TRBJ2-5
CDR3 DNA: TGTGCCAGCACCCCTGGGGGACTAGCGTCGGGCACAGATACGCAGTATTTT; CDR3 protein: CASTPGGLASGTDTQYF; V gene: TRBV11-2; D gene: TRBD2; clone size: -; J gene: TRBJ2-3
CDR3 DNA: TGTGCCAGCAGCCGACGGACGTCTTTCGAGCAGTACTTC; CDR3 protein: CASSRRTSFEQYF; V gene: TRBV7-9; D gene: -; clone size: -; J gene: TRBJ2-7
CDR3 DNA: TGTGCCAGTAGTATAACAAGAGACAGGGTCAATCAGCCCCAGCATTTT; CDR3 protein: CASSITRDRVNQPQHF; V gene: TRBV19; D gene: TRBD1; clone size: many; J gene: TRBJ1-5
CDR3 DNA: TGCAGTGCTAATGGGCCCGTCGGGGATACGCAGTATTTT; CDR3 protein: CSANGPVGDTQYF; V gene: TRBV20-1; D gene: -; clone size: -; J gene: TRBJ2-3
CDR3 DNA: TGTGCCAGCAGTGCCGGGACTAGCGGTACCCGATCGGCCTATGAGCAGTTCTTC; CDR3 protein: CASSAGTSGTRSAYEQFF; V gene: TRBV11-2; D gene: TRBD2; clone size: many; J gene: TRBJ2-1
CDR3 DNA: TGTGCCAGCAGTTACTCGGGGGTGGATACGCAGTATTTT; CDR3 protein: CASSYSGVDTQYF; V gene: TRBV6-2/TRBV6-3; D gene: -; clone size: -; J gene: TRBJ2-3
CDR3 DNA: TGTGCCAGCAGTGAAGCGGAGGGCTACACCTTC; CDR3 protein: CASSEAEGYTF; V gene: TRBV2; D gene: -; clone size: many; J gene: TRBJ1-2
CDR3 DNA: TGTGCCAGCAGCGTAGGCACTAGCGGGAGGGACGAGCAGTTCTTC; CDR3 protein: CASSVGTSGRDEQFF; V gene: TRBV9; D gene: TRBD2; clone size: once; J gene: TRBJ2-1
CDR3 DNA: TGTGCCAGTAGTGCACCGGGACAGGGGAACACTGAAGCTTTCTTT; CDR3 protein: CASSAPGQGNTEAFF; V gene: TRBV19; D gene: TRBD1; clone size: many; J gene: TRBJ1-1
CDR3 DNA: TGTGCCAGCAGTGAAAATCGCGAGACCCAGTACTTC; CDR3 protein: CASSENRETQYF; V gene: TRBV6-1; D gene: -; clone size: -; J gene: TRBJ2-5
CDR3 DNA: TGCAGTGCTAGAGGGGGTAAGCCCTGGAGCTCCTACAATGAGCAGTTCTTC; CDR3 protein: CSARGGKPWSSYNEQFF; V gene: TRBV20-1; D gene: -; clone size: many; J gene: TRBJ2-1
CDR3 DNA: TGTGCCAGCAGCTTCGGGGCGGGACAGACCTACGAGCAGTACTTC; CDR3 protein: CASSFGAGQTYEQYF; V gene: TRBV7-9; D gene: -; clone size: many; J gene: TRBJ2-7
CDR3 DNA: TGTGCCAGCAGCCAAAAGGGACTAGCCAAAGAGACCCAGTACTTC; CDR3 protein: CASSQKGLAKETQYF; V gene: TRBV12-3/TRBV12-4; D gene: TRBD2; clone size: many; J gene: TRBJ2-5
CDR3 DNA: TGTGCCAGCAGTTCCCGGACGGGCAATCAGCCCCAGCATTTT; CDR3 protein: CASSSRTGNQPQHF; V gene: TRBV6-1; D gene: -; clone size: many; J gene: TRBJ1-5
CDR3 DNA: TGTGCCAGCAGCCAAGATCGCGACGGGAGGGCCATCGATGAGCAGTTCTTC; CDR3 protein: CASSQDRDGRAIDEQFF; V gene: TRBV3-1; D gene: TRBD2; clone size: many; J gene: TRBJ2-1
CDR3 DNA: TGTGCCAGCACCCAGGGTTACGGAAACACCATATATTTT; CDR3 protein: CASTQGYGNTIYF; V gene: TRBV3-1; D gene: -; clone size: -; J gene: TRBJ1-3
CDR3 DNA: TGTGCCATCAGTGGAGGCGGGGGACGCACAGATACGCAGTATTTT; CDR3 protein: CAISGGGGRTDTQYF; V gene: TRBV10-3; D gene: TRBD2; clone size: many; J gene: TRBJ2-3
CDR3 DNA: TGTGCCAGCCGTACCGGGACTACCGACTACGAGCAGTACTTC; CDR3 protein: CASRTGTTDYEQYF; V gene: TRBV12-3/TRBV12-4; D gene: TRBD2; clone size: many; J gene: TRBJ2-7
CDR3 DNA: TGTGCCAGCAGGAGAGGACAGGAGATTTCACCCCTCCACTTT; CDR3 protein: CASRRGQEISPLHF; V gene: TRBV2; D gene: TRBD1; clone size: many; J gene: TRBJ1-6
CDR3 DNA: TGTGCCAGCAGCGTAGACCCAGCGGGGACCGCAGCGGGCGAGCAGTACTTC; CDR3 protein: CASSVDPAGTAAGEQYF; V gene: TRBV9; D gene: TRBD2; clone size: -; J gene: TRBJ2-7
CDR3 DNA: TGTGCCAGCAGTTCCTGGGCCGGGACAGGGAATGGCTACACCTTC; CDR3 protein: CASSSWAGTGNGYTF; V gene: TRBV27; D gene: TRBD1; clone size: many; J gene: TRBJ1-2